This TCR beta chain was documented in a study of T-cell reconstitution after alpha-beta-depleted transplantation in children. General observations from the study: Several hundred rapidly expanded clones from non-depleted graft cells reportedly supplied alpha-beta T cells about two months post-transplant. High day-60 TCRbeta diversity in some patients came from surviving recipient T cells and thymic progenitors. When one year had passed after transplant, most T-cell counts and diversity came from newly produced T cells.

Unique molecular identifiers were incorporated into the prepared TCRbeta library. TCRdb reprocessed the PCR reads with MiXCR, giving one entry per CDR3 protein. The profile covers about 980,000 distinct CDR3 sequences, with roughly 29% appearing a single time and more than 25% taken by the ten largest. As for this clonotype: What it recognizes is unknown.

CDR1 and CDR2 from the germline V gene are LGHDT and YNNKEL (reference sequence). This CDR3 contains 17 residues. Trimming removed 4 bases at V and 2 bases at J, with 21 bases between. The J gene is TRBJ2-7, the V gene TRBV3-1; weak D call: TRBD2 (6 bases). The sample was PBMCs, mostly from graft donor cells, taken 360 days after TCRalphabeta/CD19-depleted stem cell transplant. The receptor was derived from a boy under two years old who had a stem cell transplant for SCID, so the T cells may come from the graft donor. CDR3 in amino acids: CASSPGEGLASAYEQYF. The CDR3 region has the DNA TGTGCCAGCAGCCCGGGAGAAGGCCTAGCAAGTGCCTACGAGCAGTACTTC.